This section outlines one T cell receptor (beta chain) sequence together with its context. No antigen is known for it. Method: immunoSEQ multiplex PCR; TCRdb's copy keeps in-frame clones and lacks some. Found here are around 140,000 clones, about 75% of them singletons; the top ten hold 5.1%. The data belong to a study of cytotoxic CD8 clonotypes in ibrutinib-treated CLL. Looking at the study overall: Partial responders around 24, complete 2; around twelve progressed and roughly 14 stayed in remission by median approximately 5.5 years. Whole-study findings and limits: Baseline levels of clonality went above those of age-matched healthy donors and moved with circulating CD8+ T-cell counts.

J was trimmed by 2 bases and V by 6 bases; bases with no gene match: 14. This CDR3 has 17 residues. Per the germline V gene, CDR1 is LNHDA and CDR2 is SQIVND (reference sequence). The genes are TRBV19 and TRBJ2-3, with 7 bases that match TRBD1. The clonotype comes from a human donor with chronic lymphocytic leukemia. The material sequenced was PBMCs, taken after 24 months of ibrutinib treatment. The chain's CDR3 is CASSHAGTAMFTDTQYF. CDR3 coding DNA: TGTGCCAGTAGCCACGCCGGGACAGCCATGTTCACAGATACGCAGTATTTT.